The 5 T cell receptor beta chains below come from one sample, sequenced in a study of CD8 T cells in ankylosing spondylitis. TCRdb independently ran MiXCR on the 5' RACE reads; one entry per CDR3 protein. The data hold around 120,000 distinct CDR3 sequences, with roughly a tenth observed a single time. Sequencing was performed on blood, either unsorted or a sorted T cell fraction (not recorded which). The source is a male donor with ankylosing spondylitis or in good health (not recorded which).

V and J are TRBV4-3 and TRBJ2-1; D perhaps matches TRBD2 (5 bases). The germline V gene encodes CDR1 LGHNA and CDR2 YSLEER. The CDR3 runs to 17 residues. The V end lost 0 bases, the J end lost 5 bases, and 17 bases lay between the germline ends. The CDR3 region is CASSQDLPGIGDNEQFF. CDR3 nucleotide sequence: TGCGCCAGCAGCCAAGATCTCCCCGGGATTGGAGACAATGAGCAGTTCTTC.

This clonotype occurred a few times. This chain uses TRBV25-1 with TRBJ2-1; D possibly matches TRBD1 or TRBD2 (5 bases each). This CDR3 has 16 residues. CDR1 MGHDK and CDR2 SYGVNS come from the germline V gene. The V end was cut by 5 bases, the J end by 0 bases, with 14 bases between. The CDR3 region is CASSSQGRGSYNEQFF. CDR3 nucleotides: TGTGCCAGCAGTTCGCAGGGTCGGGGCTCCTACAATGAGCAGTTCTTC.

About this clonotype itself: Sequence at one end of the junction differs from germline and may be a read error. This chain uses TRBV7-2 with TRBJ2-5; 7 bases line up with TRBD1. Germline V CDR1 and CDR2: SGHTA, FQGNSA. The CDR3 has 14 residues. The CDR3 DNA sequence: TGTGCCAGCAGCTTTCGACAGGGCCAAGATACCCAGTACTTC. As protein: CASSFRQGQDTQYF. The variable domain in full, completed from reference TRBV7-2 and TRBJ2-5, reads GAGVSQSPSNKVTEKGKDVELRCDPISGHTALYWYRQSLGQGLEFLIYFQGNSAPDKSGLPSDRFSAERTGGSVSTLTIQRTQQEDSAVYLCASSFRQGQDTQYFGPGTRLLVL.

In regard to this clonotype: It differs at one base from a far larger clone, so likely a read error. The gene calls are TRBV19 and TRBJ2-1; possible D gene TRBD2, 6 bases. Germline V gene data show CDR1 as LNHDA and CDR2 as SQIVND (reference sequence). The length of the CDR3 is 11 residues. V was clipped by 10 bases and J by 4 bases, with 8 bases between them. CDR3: CATSVYNEQFF. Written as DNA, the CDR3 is TGTGCCACTAGCGTATACAATGAGCAGTTCTTC.

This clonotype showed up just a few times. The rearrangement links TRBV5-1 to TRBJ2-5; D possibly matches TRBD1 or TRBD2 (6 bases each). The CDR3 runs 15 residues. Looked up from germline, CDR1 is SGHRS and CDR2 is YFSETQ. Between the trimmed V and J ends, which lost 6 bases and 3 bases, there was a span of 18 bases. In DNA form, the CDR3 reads TGCGCCAGCATCAGGACGTGGGGGGCCGAAGAGACCCAGTACTTC. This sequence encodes CASIRTWGAEETQYF.